This record looks at one T cell receptor beta chain sequence and its context. Its specificity is not known. The J segment lost 5 bases and the V segment lost 3 bases, leaving 7 bases of the junction unmatched. The CDR3 totals 15 residues. CDR1 is MGHDK, CDR2 SYGVNS, per germline. The data originate from a study of post-analysis software for immune sequencing data. The TCR beta cDNA libraries contained unique molecular identifiers. Input of about 0.9 to 10 million T cells yielded some 500,000 cDNA molecules. TCRdb reprocessed the PCR reads via MiXCR and lists one record per CDR3 protein. This table has 400,000 to 500,000 distinct CDR3 sequences, approximately 37% appearing once. Study-level findings and limits: Comparison with controls showed significantly lower normalized Chao1 diversity in multiple sclerosis patients. Patients used five TRBV segments, including TRBV5-6, TRBV5-1 and TRBV20-1, more often than controls. Strong co-clustering by F measure was evident for samples that had been prepared in the same batch.

The specimen was blood. The V and J genes are TRBV25-1 and TRBJ2-5, with 9 bases aligning to TRBD1. The receptor's source is a girl aged 2-15 years with multiple sclerosis. The CDR3 spells CASSDHRDRVETQYF. The CDR3 nucleotides are TGTGCCAGCAGTGACCACCGGGACAGGGTGGAGACCCAGTACTTC.